The 27 T cell receptor beta chains below all came from one sample that was sequenced in a study of T cell responses to AZD1222 COVID-19 vaccine (dated by TCRdb to the early 2020s). Receptors were amplified or captured by the immunoSEQ multiplex PCR assay. In its TCRdb copy, this immuneACCESS table keeps in-frame sequences only and misses some clones. Where compared with another copy, unresolved V genes explain less than half of these, and the others have no known cause. This sample is represented by about 150,000 clones; 86% of them were singletons. The leading ten clones occupy 5.5% of the sample. The sample's time point, from its label and the paper: baseline before first vaccination. The sample's treatment or condition, from its label and the paper: meningococcal conjugate vaccine given as trial control. Sequencing was performed on peripheral blood, taken on day 0 of MenACWY control vaccination. These receptors all come from an adult in good health.

V and J are TRBV6-5 and TRBJ2-1; D call uncertain. CDR1 and CDR2 (germline): MNHEY, SVGAGI. This CDR3 has 14 amino acids. The germline V and J ends were trimmed by 7 bases and 8 bases, with 18 bases remaining between them. This chain's CDR3 is CASTHRLGPDEQFF. CDR3 in DNA: TGTGCCAGCACCCATCGGCTGGGCCCCGATGAGCAGTTCTTC.

The J gene is TRBJ1-2, the V gene TRBV6-5; the D is unclear. V was trimmed by 7 bases and J by 2 bases, leaving 17 bases between them. This CDR3 is 15 amino acids long. The V gene's germline CDR1 is MNHEY and CDR2 SVGAGI. The chain's CDR3 is CASTKYVGLNYGYTF. The CDR3 nucleotides read TGTGCCAGCACAAAATATGTGGGGTTGAACTATGGCTACACCTTC.

The chain is built from TRBV27 and TRBJ1-4; 7 bases line up with TRBD1. CDR3 size: 14 residues. The V gene end was trimmed by 6 bases and the J gene end by 4 bases; junction bases not matched to a gene: 5. Germline loops: CDR1 MNHEY, CDR2 SMNVEV (reference sequence). CDR3 loop: CASSRGQHNEKLFF. In DNA, the CDR3 is TGTGCCAGCAGCCGGGGACAGCATAATGAAAAACTGTTTTTT.

The chain joins TRBV12-3 or TRBV12-4 to TRBJ2-7; tentative D call: TRBD1 (5 bases). The CDR3 runs to 13 residues. The V end lost 7 bases, the J end lost 2 bases, and 12 bases lay between the germline ends. CDR3 nucleotide sequence: TGTGCCAGCACCTTAGGACAAGCCTACGAGCAGTACTTC. Its protein is CASTLGQAYEQYF.

The J gene is TRBJ2-5, the V gene TRBV7-9; TRBD2 agrees at 8 bases. The CDR3 has 17 residues. V lost 5 bases and J lost 5; bases outside the gene matches: 16. CDR1 is SEHNR and CDR2 is FQNEAQ in the germline V gene (reference sequence). The CDR3 DNA is TGTGCCAGCAGCCTAGAGAGGGATTTCGGGAGGGCTGAGACCCAGTACTTC. Translated, it gives CASSLERDFGRAETQYF.

The chain couples TRBV6-4 to TRBJ2-1; 7 positions agree with TRBD1. The CDR3 runs to 15 residues. Germline V gene sequence: CDR1 MRHNA, CDR2 SNTAGT. The V and J ends lost 4 bases and 2 bases, in that order; junction bases with no gene match: 5. DNA for the CDR3: TGTGCCAGCAGTGTCAGGGACAGAGCCTACAATGAGCAGTTCTTC. Its protein is CASSVRDRAYNEQFF.

The chain uses TRBV21-1 and TRBJ2-1; the table's D call of TRBD1 was not tested on the DNA. TRBV21-1 counts as a pseudogene. The CDR3 consists of 15 residues. CDR3 DNA: TGTGCCAGCAGGAGAACAGGGACCCCCGGCAATGAGCAGTTCTTC. Protein sequence: CASRRTGTPGNEQFF.

The rearrangement uses TRBV5-6 and TRBJ1-2; D call uncertain. The CDR3 is made up of 13 amino acids. CDR1 is SGHDT, CDR2 YYEEEE, per germline. Trimming shortened V by 4 bases and J by 8 bases, and 15 bases separated the two germline ends. CDR3 nucleotide sequence: TGTGCCAGCAGCCCGGGAGCCTCTTGGGGCTACACCTTC. Its translation: CASSPGASWGYTF.

This clone turned up a few times. This chain connects TRBV7-9 to TRBJ2-1, with TRBD2 identical over 7 bases. V lost 5 bases, J lost 3 bases, and 7 bases stayed unmatched. CDR3 size: 15 residues. The germline V gene has CDR1 SEHNR and CDR2 FQNEAQ (reference sequence). The CDR3: CASSPRGSLYNEQFF. The CDR3 bases are TGTGCCAGCAGCCCGCGGGGGAGCCTCTACAATGAGCAGTTCTTC.

In this sample, this clone turned up once. The chain has TRBV7-3 and TRBJ1-2; 9 bases align to TRBD1. Germline V gives CDR1 SGHTA, CDR2 FQGTGA. After removal of 2 bases from V and 4 bases from J, the junction contained 11 bases not matched to a gene. The CDR3 covers 17 residues. The CDR3 loop is CASSLLQGAGLFYGYTF. CDR3 nucleotides: TGTGCCAGCAGCTTATTACAGGGGGCTGGTCTCTTCTATGGCTACACCTTC. The complete variable domain, with remaining parts taken from reference TRBV7-3 and TRBJ1-2, reads GAGVSQTPSNKVTEKGKYVELRCDPISGHTALYWYRQSLGQGPEFLIYFQGTGAADDSGLPNDRFFAVRPEGSVSTLKIQRTERGDSAVYLCASSLLQGAGLFYGYTFGSGTRLTVV.

The genes are TRBV18 and TRBJ1-1; D remains unclear. CDR3 length equals 13 residues. Germline V gene lookup returns CDR1 KGHSH and CDR2 LQKENI. V was clipped by 3 bases and J by 8 bases, with 13 bases between them. The CDR3 loop reads CASSPVSVLEAFF. The CDR3 bases are TGTGCCAGCTCACCGGTTTCGGTCCTAGAAGCTTTCTTT.

The V call is TRBV29-1, the J call TRBJ1-2; D is unresolved. The CDR3 spans 14 residues. V was clipped by 3 bases and J by 4 bases, with 15 bases between them. Germline lookup yields CDR1 SQVTM and CDR2 ANQGSEA. CDR3 protein: CSVDDGGWGYGYTF. In DNA, the CDR3 is TGCAGCGTTGACGATGGAGGTTGGGGCTATGGCTACACCTTC.

The V and J genes are TRBV28 and TRBJ2-7, with TRBD2 as a possible D gene (5 bases). CDR1 and CDR2 from the germline V gene are MDHEN and SYDVKM. V gave up 3 bases and J gave up 2 bases, with 11 bases separating them. This CDR3 is 14 amino acids long. CDR3 in DNA: TGTGCCAGCAGTTTGATACAGAGGGCCTACGAGCAGTACTTC. Encoded protein: CASSLIQRAYEQYF.

This chain joins TRBV11-3 and TRBJ2-3, with D possibly called TRBD1 or TRBD2 (5 bases each). Trimming took off 5 bases at V and 3 bases at J, with 24 bases between the two ends. This CDR3 contains 18 residues. Per the germline V gene, CDR1 is SGHNT and CDR2 is YENEEA. The CDR3 here is CASSIWGSRGALTDTQYF. The CDR3 coding sequence is TGTGCCAGCAGCATTTGGGGTTCTAGAGGGGCGTTAACAGATACGCAGTATTTT.

This sequence joins TRBV24-1 and TRBJ1-2; D gene ambiguous. This CDR3 comprises 12 residues. The germline V gene has CDR1 KGHDR and CDR2 SFDVKD. V was trimmed by 3 bases and J by 7 bases, leaving 8 bases between them. The CDR3 protein is CATSDIWAGYTF. For the CDR3, the DNA is TGTGCCACCAGTGATATATGGGCTGGCTACACCTTC.

V gene TRBV30 combines with J gene TRBJ2-1; 7 bases are shared with TRBD2. Germline-derived CDR1 and CDR2 are GTSNPN and SVGIG (reference sequence). This CDR3 is 14 amino acids long. Germline trimming cut 4 bases from V and 7 bases from J; bases unmatched to any gene: 10. CDR3 sequence reads: CAWKGGRAWNEQFF. The CDR3 coding sequence is TGTGCCTGGAAAGGAGGGAGGGCTTGGAATGAGCAGTTCTTC.

By its share, this clone is medium-sized. The gene calls are TRBV5-1 and TRBJ1-1; D is perhaps TRBD1 (5 bases). The V and J ends lost 2 bases and 5 bases respectively, with 10 bases between them. Per germline, CDR1 SGHRS and CDR2 YFSETQ. The CDR3 contains 13 residues. The CDR3, as DNA: TGCGCCAGCAGCTTTGGGGGGGTAACTGAAGCTTTCTTT. Residues: CASSFGGVTEAFF.

The chain joins TRBV4-2 to TRBJ2-7; 10 nucleotides match TRBD2. This CDR3 comprises 15 residues. CDR1 LGHNA and CDR2 YNFKEQ come from the germline V gene. V trimming: 3 bases; J trimming: 2 bases; junction bases outside the gene matches: 4. The CDR3 protein is CASSQGLAIPYEQYF. In DNA, the CDR3 is TGTGCCAGCAGCCAGGGACTAGCGATCCCCTACGAGCAGTACTTC.

This sequence joins TRBV30 and TRBJ2-2; D is uncertain. V was cut by 2 bases and J by 2 bases, with 0 bases left in between. Looked up from germline, CDR1 is GTSNPN and CDR2 is SVGIG (reference sequence). The CDR3 consists of 11 residues. The CDR3: CAWSNTGELFF. CDR3 coding DNA: TGTGCCTGGAGTAACACCGGGGAGCTGTTTTTT.

The genes are TRBV10-2 and TRBJ2-5; maybe TRBD1 (6 bases). The ends were cut back, 4 bases at V and 4 bases at J, with 16 bases in the middle. Germline V gene lookup returns CDR1 WSHSY and CDR2 SAAADI. This CDR3 comprises 15 residues. The CDR3 sequence: CASSGGRGAAETQYF. The CDR3 region has the DNA TGCGCCAGCAGTGGGGGCAGGGGCGCCGCAGAGACCCAGTACTTC.

The chain recombines TRBV5-1 with TRBJ2-7; a possible D gene is TRBD2 (7 bases). Germline-derived CDR1 and CDR2 are SGHRS and YFSETQ. The CDR3 totals 16 residues. Trimming removed 1 base from V and 0 bases from J, with 14 bases in between. CDR3 coding DNA: TGCGCCAGCAGCTTGCTTGCGGGGGCGAGCTCCTACGAGCAGTACTTC. Its protein product is CASSLLAGASSYEQYF.

V gene TRBV10-3 combines with J gene TRBJ2-3; 9 nucleotides agree with TRBD2. Germline V gene data show CDR1 as ENHRY and CDR2 as SYGVKD. The CDR3 consists of 17 residues. V was pared by 4 bases and J by 0 bases, with 8 bases of the junction left unmatched. The CDR3 loop is CAISGPAGGSSTDTQYF. For the CDR3, the DNA is TGTGCCATCAGTGGGCCAGCGGGGGGCTCTAGCACAGATACGCAGTATTTT.

Only a few counts were recorded for this clone. This chain connects TRBV4-1 to TRBJ1-6, with TRBD1 matching over 7 bases. V lost 3 bases and J lost 0; bases outside the gene matches: 8. The germline V gene encodes CDR1 MGHRA and CDR2 YSYEKL. The CDR3 totals 18 residues. This chain's CDR3 is CASSQTRTGGSYNSPLHF. Written as DNA, the CDR3 is TGCGCCAGCAGCCAGACCCGGACAGGCGGCTCCTATAATTCACCCCTCCACTTT.

The chain recombines TRBV12-2 with TRBJ2-7; the listed D gene, TRBD2, was not tested against the DNA. TRBV12-2 is a pseudogene locus. The CDR3 sequence is 15 residues long. CDR3 region: CASRLARGAAYEQYF. CDR3 sequence (DNA): TGTGCAAGTCGCTTAGCGCGGGGGGCTGCCTACGAGCAGTACTTC.

The J gene is TRBJ2-3, the V gene TRBV11-1; 9 bases match TRBD2. Germline V gives CDR1 SGHAT, CDR2 FQDESV (reference sequence). CDR3 length: 15 residues. V lost 5 bases, J lost 6 bases, and 9 bases stayed unmatched. The CDR3 coding sequence is TGTGCCAGCAGCCCTCGAGCGGGAGGACCTGATACGCAGTATTTT. Protein sequence: CASSPRAGGPDTQYF.

The rearrangement uses TRBV30 and TRBJ2-3; 8 nucleotides match TRBD2. Germline values: CDR1 GTSNPN, CDR2 SVGIG (reference sequence). There are 16 residues in the CDR3. V lost 0 bases and J lost 4; bases outside the gene matches: 9. CDR3 nucleotide sequence: TGTGCCTGGAGTGTATGGGGTCTAGCGGGTTCAGATACGCAGTATTTT. It specifies CAWSVWGLAGSDTQYF.

This rearrangement joins TRBV2 to TRBJ2-7, with D maybe TRBD1 (6 bases). The V gene's germline CDR1 is SNHLY and CDR2 FYNNEI. The V gene lost 6 bases and the J gene lost 5 bases, with 14 bases spanning the gap. The CDR3 length is 13 residues. The CDR3 sequence is CASRTEQGNEQYF. As DNA, the CDR3 is TGTGCCAGCAGAACCGAACAGGGAAACGAGCAGTACTTC.